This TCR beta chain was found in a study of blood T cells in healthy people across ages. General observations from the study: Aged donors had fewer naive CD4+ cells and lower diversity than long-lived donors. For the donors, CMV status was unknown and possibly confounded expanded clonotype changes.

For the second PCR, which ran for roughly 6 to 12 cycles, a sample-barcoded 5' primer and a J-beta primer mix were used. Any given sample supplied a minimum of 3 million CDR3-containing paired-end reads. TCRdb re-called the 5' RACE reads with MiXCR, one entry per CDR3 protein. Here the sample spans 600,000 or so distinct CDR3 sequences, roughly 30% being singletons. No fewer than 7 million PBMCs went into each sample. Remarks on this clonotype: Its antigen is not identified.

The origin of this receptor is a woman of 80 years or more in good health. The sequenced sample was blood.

DNA for the CDR3: TGCAGTTCCCCCGGGGCCACCACTGAAGCTTTCTTT. This encodes CSSPGATTEAFF. The genes are TRBV20-1 and TRBJ1-1; the D gene is possibly TRBD1 (5 bases). Germline V gene lookup returns CDR1 DFQATT and CDR2 SNEGSKA (reference sequence). V was pared by 8 bases and J by 4 bases, with 14 bases between. The CDR3 loop spans 12 amino acids.